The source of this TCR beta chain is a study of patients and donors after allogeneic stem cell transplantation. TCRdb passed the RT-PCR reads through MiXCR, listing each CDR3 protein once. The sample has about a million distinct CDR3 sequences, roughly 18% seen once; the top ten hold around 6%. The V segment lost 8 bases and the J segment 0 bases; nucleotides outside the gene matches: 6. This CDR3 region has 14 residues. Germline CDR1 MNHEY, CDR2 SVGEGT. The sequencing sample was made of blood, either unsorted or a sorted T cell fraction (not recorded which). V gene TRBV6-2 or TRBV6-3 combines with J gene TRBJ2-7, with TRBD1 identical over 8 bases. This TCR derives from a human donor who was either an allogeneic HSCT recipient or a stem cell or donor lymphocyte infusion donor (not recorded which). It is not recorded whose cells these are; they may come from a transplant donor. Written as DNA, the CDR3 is TGTGCCAGCGCCCAGGACAGGGTCTCCTACGAGCAGTACTTC. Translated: CASAQDRVSYEQYF.